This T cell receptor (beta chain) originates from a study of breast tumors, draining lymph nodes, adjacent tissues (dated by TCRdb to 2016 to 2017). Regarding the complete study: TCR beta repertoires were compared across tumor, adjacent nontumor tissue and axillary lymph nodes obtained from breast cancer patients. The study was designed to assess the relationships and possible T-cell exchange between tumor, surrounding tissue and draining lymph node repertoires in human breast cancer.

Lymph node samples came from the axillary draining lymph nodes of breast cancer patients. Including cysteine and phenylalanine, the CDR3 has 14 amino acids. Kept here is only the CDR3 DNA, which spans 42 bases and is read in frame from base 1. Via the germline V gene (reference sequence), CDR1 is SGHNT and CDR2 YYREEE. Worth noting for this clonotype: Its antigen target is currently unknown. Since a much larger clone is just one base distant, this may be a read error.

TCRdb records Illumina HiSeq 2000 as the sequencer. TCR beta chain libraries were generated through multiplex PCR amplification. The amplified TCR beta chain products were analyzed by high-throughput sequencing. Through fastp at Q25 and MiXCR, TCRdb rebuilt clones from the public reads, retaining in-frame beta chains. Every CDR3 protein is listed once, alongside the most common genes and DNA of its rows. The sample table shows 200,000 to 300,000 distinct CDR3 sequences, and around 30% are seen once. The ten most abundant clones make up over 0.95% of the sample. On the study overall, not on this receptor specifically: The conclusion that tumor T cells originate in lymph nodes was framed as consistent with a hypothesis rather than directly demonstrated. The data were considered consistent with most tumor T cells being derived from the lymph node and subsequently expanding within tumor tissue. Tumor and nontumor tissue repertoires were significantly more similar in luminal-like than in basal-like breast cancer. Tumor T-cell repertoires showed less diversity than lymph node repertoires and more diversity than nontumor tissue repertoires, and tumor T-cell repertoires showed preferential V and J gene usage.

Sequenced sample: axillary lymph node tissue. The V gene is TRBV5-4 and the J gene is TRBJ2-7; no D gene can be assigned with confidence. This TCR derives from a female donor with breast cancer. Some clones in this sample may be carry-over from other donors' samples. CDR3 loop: CAGSHPLGPYEQYF. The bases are TGTGCCGGCAGCCACCCGCTCGGTCCATACGAGCAGTACTTC.